These 9 T cell receptor beta chains share one sample of origin, sequenced in a study of T cell responses to AZD1222 COVID-19 vaccine. This table comes from immunoSEQ multiplex PCR, and its TCRdb copy is limited to in-frame clones, with some not included. The repertoire holds roughly 100,000 clones, with 70% to 90% as singletons. Here the sequenced sample was peripheral blood, taken on day 0 of AZD1222 vaccination. These receptors originate from an adult in good health.

With respect to this clone: A junction boundary mismatches the germline segment, possibly from a read error. V gene TRBV12-3 or TRBV12-4 combines with J gene TRBJ1-2; D is unclear. CDR3 size: 12 residues. CDR3 in DNA: TGTGCCAGCAGTATAACTAGGGCTGGCTACACTTTC. Its protein product is CASSITRAGYTF.

The chain links TRBV7-7 to TRBJ1-1; D uncertain. From germline, CDR1 is SSHAT and CDR2 FNYEAQ (reference sequence). The CDR3 is 16 residues long. V lost 7 bases to trimming and J lost 0 bases, with 18 bases between them. CDR3 nucleotide sequence: TGTGCCAGCAAATCCAACCTTCGAGGGATGAACACTGAAGCTTTCTTT. Protein product: CASKSNLRGMNTEAFF.

This clone appeared a single time. CDR3 bases: TGTGCCTGGATAAGACAGCGAGGCTACACCTTC. This translates into CAWIRQRGYTF. The chain uses TRBV30 and TRBJ1-2, with TRBD1 as a possible D gene (5 bases). Trimming removed 4 bases at V and 8 bases at J, with 11 bases between. The CDR3 contains 11 residues. The V gene's germline CDR1 is GTSNPN and CDR2 SVGIG (reference sequence).

In its sample, this clone was seen once. This rearrangement joins TRBV28 to TRBJ2-3; 11 bases map to TRBD2. CDR1 is MDHEN, CDR2 SYDVKM, per germline. The CDR3 length is 15 residues. V shed 10 bases, J shed 1 base, and the junction held 7 bases outside the gene matches. Here the CDR3 reads CATEVLAGGTDTQYF. As DNA, the CDR3 is TGTGCCACCGAAGTACTAGCGGGAGGCACAGATACGCAGTATTTT.

CDR3 sequence (DNA): TGTGCCAGCAGCCAAGATTTGAGGAATAACTACGAGCAGTACTTC. Translating it yields CASSQDLRNNYEQYF. The V gene is TRBV3-1 (or the pseudogene TRBV3-2), the J gene TRBJ2-7; D is undetermined. The germline V gene has CDR1 LGHDT and CDR2 YNNKEL (reference sequence). V lost 0 bases and J lost 3, with 12 bases in between. CDR3 size: 15 residues.

This chain links TRBV12-3 or TRBV12-4 with TRBJ1-5; D unresolved. With 6 bases removed from V and 0 bases from J, the gap between germline ends came to 3 bases. This CDR3 has 12 residues. The CDR3 DNA reads as TGTGCCAGCAGGGTTAGCAATCAGCCCCAGCATTTT. It encodes CASRVSNQPQHF.

In its sample, this clone was seen once. The J gene is TRBJ2-2, the V gene TRBV13; D is possibly TRBD2 (7 bases). The CDR3 is 17 residues long. Trimming stripped 1 base from V and 4 bases from J, with 16 bases between. CDR1 and CDR2 from the germline V gene are PRHDT and FYEKMQ (reference sequence). This CDR3 reads CASSLAQAGATTGELFF. The CDR3 nucleotides read TGTGCCAGCAGCTTAGCGCAGGCGGGGGCCACCACCGGGGAGCTGTTTTTT.

This chain connects TRBV4-2 to TRBJ2-5, with 9 bases lining up with TRBD1. V gave up 0 bases and J gave up 4 bases; unmatched junction bases: 3. Germline CDR1 and CDR2: LGHNA and YNFKEQ. There are 15 residues in the CDR3. The CDR3 bases are TGTGCCAGCAGCCAAGATTACAGGGGGCTAGAGACCCAGTACTTC. Protein sequence: CASSQDYRGLETQYF.

The chain has TRBV5-6 and TRBJ1-2, with 7 bases identical to TRBD1. CDR3 length: 13 residues. Germline-derived CDR1 and CDR2 are SGHDT and YYEEEE. Trimming cost V 6 bases and J 7 bases; bases outside gene matches: 9. The CDR3 region has the DNA TGTGCCAGCATCAACAGGGGAAGGTTTGGCTACACCTTC. This codes for CASINRGRFGYTF.